This is a list of T cell receptor beta chains from one sample in a study of cytomegalovirus exposure and HLA in healthy donors. The data were produced by immunoSEQ multiplex PCR, yet TCRdb's version contains in-frame clones alone and is incomplete. The sample yields roughly 180,000 clones, 80% to 90% seen once. Material: PBMCs. The receptors here all came from a male donor in good health and CMV-seronegative. Both conserved end residues are part of each CDR3. Fields, in order: J gene, V gene, D gene, clone size, CDR3 protein, CDR3 DNA. D genes are given only for firm matches. Clone size is shown for a subset of rows, as once, few, many or a class of expanded clone.

j_call: TRBJ1-2; v_call: TRBV19; d_call: TRBD1; clone_size: NA; cdr3_aa: CASSTEDRGYGYTF; cdr3_nt: TGTGCCAGTAGTACCGAGGACAGGGGGTATGGCTACACCTTC
j_call: TRBJ1-2; v_call: TRBV4-3; d_call: NA; clone_size: NA; cdr3_aa: CASSQGALDSYGYTF; cdr3_nt: TGCGCCAGCAGCCAAGGGGCGTTGGACAGCTATGGCTACACCTTC
j_call: TRBJ1-1; v_call: TRBV19; d_call: TRBD1; clone_size: NA; cdr3_aa: CASSTLPLTGGNTEAFF; cdr3_nt: TGTGCCAGTAGTACTTTACCCCTGACAGGGGGGAACACTGAAGCTTTCTTT
j_call: TRBJ2-7; v_call: TRBV5-1; d_call: TRBD1; clone_size: NA; cdr3_aa: CASSIRQGASYEQYF; cdr3_nt: TGCGCCAGCAGTATTCGACAGGGGGCTTCCTACGAGCAGTACTTC
j_call: TRBJ1-5; v_call: TRBV28; d_call: NA; clone_size: NA; cdr3_aa: CASSPSSWYNQKPQHF; cdr3_nt: TGTGCCAGCAGTCCCTCTTCGTGGTACAATCAAAAGCCCCAGCATTTT
j_call: TRBJ1-6; v_call: TRBV6-1; d_call: NA; clone_size: NA; cdr3_aa: CASSEVNLSGNSPLHF; cdr3_nt: TGTGCCAGCAGTGAAGTGAACTTATCTGGTAATTCACCCCTCCACTTT
j_call: TRBJ2-1; v_call: TRBV4-1; d_call: NA; clone_size: NA; cdr3_aa: CASSQEGTPDNEQFF; cdr3_nt: TGCGCCAGCAGCCAAGAGGGGACTCCGGACAATGAGCAGTTCTTC
j_call: TRBJ2-1; v_call: TRBV5-1; d_call: TRBD1; clone_size: NA; cdr3_aa: CASSSTGQNEQFF; cdr3_nt: TGCGCCAGCAGCTCTACGGGACAGAATGAGCAGTTCTTC
j_call: TRBJ2-5; v_call: TRBV6-5; d_call: TRBD2; clone_size: NA; cdr3_aa: CASSRSGSRETQYF; cdr3_nt: TGTGCCAGCAGTAGGAGCGGGAGTCGAGAGACCCAGTACTTC
j_call: TRBJ2-5; v_call: TRBV25-1; d_call: TRBD2; clone_size: NA; cdr3_aa: CASSGRTSGRAWETQYF; cdr3_nt: TGTGCCAGCAGTGGACGGACTAGCGGGAGGGCCTGGGAGACCCAGTACTTC
j_call: TRBJ2-7; v_call: TRBV6-6; d_call: TRBD2; clone_size: NA; cdr3_aa: CASSYIAGGAGYEQYF; cdr3_nt: TGTGCCAGCAGTTACATAGCGGGGGGGGCAGGCTACGAGCAGTACTTC
j_call: TRBJ1-5; v_call: TRBV6-5; d_call: NA; clone_size: few; cdr3_aa: CASRRGGGQPQHF; cdr3_nt: TGTGCCAGCAGGAGGGGGGGCGGTCAGCCCCAGCATTTT
j_call: TRBJ2-1; v_call: TRBV6-5; d_call: TRBD2; clone_size: NA; cdr3_aa: CASSYFPTSGNEQFF; cdr3_nt: TGTGCCAGCAGTTACTTTCCGACTAGCGGGAATGAGCAGTTCTTC
j_call: TRBJ2-3; v_call: TRBV29-1; d_call: NA; clone_size: NA; cdr3_aa: CSVDGREGTDTQYF; cdr3_nt: TGCAGCGTTGACGGCAGGGAAGGCACAGATACGCAGTATTTT
j_call: TRBJ2-7; v_call: TRBV5-6; d_call: TRBD2; clone_size: NA; cdr3_aa: CASSLDIRREGNEQYF; cdr3_nt: TGTGCCAGCAGCTTGGATATTCGGCGGGAGGGTAATGAGCAGTACTTC
j_call: TRBJ1-2; v_call: TRBV27; d_call: TRBD1; clone_size: NA; cdr3_aa: CASSSLPTGVDSYTF; cdr3_nt: TGTGCCAGCAGTTCCCTACCGACAGGGGTTGACAGCTACACCTTC
j_call: TRBJ1-2; v_call: TRBV18; d_call: NA; clone_size: NA; cdr3_aa: CASSPSLQRGGYGYTF; cdr3_nt: TGTGCCAGCTCACCCTCCTTGCAGCGAGGGGGCTATGGCTACACCTTC
j_call: TRBJ1-6; v_call: TRBV19; d_call: TRBD1; clone_size: NA; cdr3_aa: CASSTDRFNSPLHF; cdr3_nt: TGTGCCAGTAGTACGGACAGGTTTAATTCACCCCTCCACTTT
j_call: TRBJ2-1; v_call: TRBV9; d_call: NA; clone_size: once; cdr3_aa: CASSPSYNEQFF; cdr3_nt: TGTGCCAGCAGCCCTTCCTACAATGAGCAGTTCTTC
j_call: TRBJ1-2; v_call: TRBV6-1; d_call: TRBD1; clone_size: NA; cdr3_aa: CASSEAGRGLGYGYTF; cdr3_nt: TGTGCCAGCAGTGAAGCGGGCAGGGGGCTTGGCTATGGCTACACCTTC
j_call: TRBJ1-5; v_call: TRBV5-6; d_call: NA; clone_size: NA; cdr3_aa: CASSLLGGNQPQHF; cdr3_nt: TGTGCCAGCAGCTTGTTAGGGGGCAATCAGCCCCAGCATTTT
j_call: TRBJ2-7; v_call: TRBV19; d_call: NA; clone_size: NA; cdr3_aa: CASSIGQGIGNEQYF; cdr3_nt: TGTGCCAGTAGTATCGGCCAGGGAATAGGAAACGAGCAGTACTTC
j_call: TRBJ2-7; v_call: TRBV5-1; d_call: NA; clone_size: NA; cdr3_aa: CASSLAANYEQYF; cdr3_nt: TGCGCCAGCAGCTTGGCGGCAAACTACGAGCAGTACTTC
j_call: TRBJ1-4; v_call: TRBV10-3; d_call: TRBD1; clone_size: NA; cdr3_aa: CAISDRTGEGEKLFF; cdr3_nt: TGTGCCATCAGTGACCGGACAGGGGAAGGGGAAAAACTGTTTTTT
j_call: TRBJ2-3; v_call: TRBV4-1; d_call: TRBD2; clone_size: NA; cdr3_aa: CASSQVGASGSIDTQYF; cdr3_nt: TGCGCCAGCAGCCAAGTTGGGGCTAGCGGGAGCATAGATACGCAGTATTTT
j_call: TRBJ2-5; v_call: TRBV28; d_call: NA; clone_size: NA; cdr3_aa: CASSHTGLGETQYF; cdr3_nt: TGTGCCAGCAGCCACACAGGGCTTGGGGAGACCCAGTACTTC
j_call: TRBJ2-7; v_call: TRBV27; d_call: NA; clone_size: NA; cdr3_aa: CASSQGLGTPVNYEQYF; cdr3_nt: TGTGCCAGCAGCCAGGGCCTCGGGACTCCAGTGAACTACGAGCAGTACTTC
j_call: TRBJ2-1; v_call: TRBV29-1; d_call: NA; clone_size: NA; cdr3_aa: CSVVSGNYNEQFF; cdr3_nt: TGCAGCGTTGTTTCAGGGAACTACAATGAGCAGTTCTTC
j_call: TRBJ2-3; v_call: TRBV5-1; d_call: NA; clone_size: NA; cdr3_aa: CASSLEVEGDTQYF; cdr3_nt: TGCGCCAGCAGCTTGGAGGTGGAGGGCGATACGCAGTATTTT
j_call: TRBJ1-5; v_call: TRBV9; d_call: TRBD1; clone_size: NA; cdr3_aa: CASSVSGTVSNQPQHF; cdr3_nt: TGTGCCAGCAGCGTCTCCGGGACAGTTAGCAATCAGCCCCAGCATTTT
j_call: TRBJ2-5; v_call: TRBV28; d_call: NA; clone_size: NA; cdr3_aa: CASRAGGETQYF; cdr3_nt: TGTGCCAGTCGGGCAGGGGGGGAGACCCAGTACTTC
j_call: TRBJ2-2; v_call: TRBV29-1; d_call: NA; clone_size: NA; cdr3_aa: CSVDRGWTGELFF; cdr3_nt: TGCAGCGTTGATCGGGGGTGGACCGGGGAGCTGTTTTTT
j_call: TRBJ1-3; v_call: TRBV7-3; d_call: TRBD1; clone_size: NA; cdr3_aa: CASSSGQGASGNTIYF; cdr3_nt: TGTGCCAGCAGCTCCGGACAGGGGGCTTCTGGAAACACCATATATTTT
j_call: TRBJ2-7; v_call: TRBV7-6; d_call: TRBD2; clone_size: NA; cdr3_aa: CASSPGLAGGHEQYF; cdr3_nt: TGTGCCAGCAGCCCGGGACTAGCGGGGGGACACGAGCAGTACTTC
j_call: TRBJ2-5; v_call: TRBV6-6; d_call: NA; clone_size: once; cdr3_aa: CASSYSPAGGETQYF; cdr3_nt: TGTGCCAGCAGTTACTCCCCGGCCGGCGGTGAGACCCAGTACTTC
j_call: TRBJ2-7; v_call: TRBV7-3; d_call: TRBD1; clone_size: NA; cdr3_aa: CASSSSGGFYEQYF; cdr3_nt: TGTGCCAGCAGCTCATCAGGGGGCTTTTACGAGCAGTACTTC
j_call: TRBJ2-7; v_call: TRBV4-1; d_call: TRBD1; clone_size: NA; cdr3_aa: CASSHWTGLAYEQYF; cdr3_nt: TGCGCCAGCAGCCATTGGACAGGGTTAGCCTACGAGCAGTACTTC
j_call: TRBJ1-5; v_call: TRBV6-6; d_call: NA; clone_size: once; cdr3_aa: CASSFRGLQPQHF; cdr3_nt: TGTGCCAGCAGTTTCAGGGGTTTACAGCCCCAGCATTTT
j_call: TRBJ2-7; v_call: TRBV5-1; d_call: NA; clone_size: NA; cdr3_aa: CASSLGQLTPSYEQYF; cdr3_nt: TGCGCCAGCAGCCTCGGACAGCTTACACCCTCCTACGAGCAGTACTTC
j_call: TRBJ2-3; v_call: TRBV25-1; d_call: NA; clone_size: NA; cdr3_aa: CASSEYRAGDTQYF; cdr3_nt: TGTGCCAGCAGTGAATACAGGGCTGGAGATACGCAGTATTTT
j_call: TRBJ2-5; v_call: TRBV9; d_call: TRBD2; clone_size: NA; cdr3_aa: CASSVEPAGGEETQYF; cdr3_nt: TGTGCCAGCAGCGTAGAACCCGCGGGAGGGGAAGAGACCCAGTACTTC
j_call: TRBJ2-7; v_call: TRBV28; d_call: NA; clone_size: NA; cdr3_aa: CASSLELARDDEQYF; cdr3_nt: TGTGCCAGCAGTTTGGAGTTGGCGCGGGACGACGAGCAGTACTTC
j_call: TRBJ2-7; v_call: TRBV12-2; d_call: NA; clone_size: NA; cdr3_aa: CASRFRGGSTYEQYF; cdr3_nt: TGTGCAAGTCGCTTCCGGGGAGGTTCGACCTACGAGCAGTACTTC
j_call: TRBJ2-5; v_call: TRBV5-6; d_call: NA; clone_size: NA; cdr3_aa: CASSPGARETQYF; cdr3_nt: TGTGCCAGCAGCCCAGGGGCTAGGGAGACCCAGTACTTC
j_call: TRBJ2-5; v_call: TRBV4-1; d_call: NA; clone_size: NA; cdr3_aa: CASSQDPGALQETQYF; cdr3_nt: TGCGCCAGCAGCCAAGATCCAGGGGCCCTTCAAGAGACCCAGTACTTC
j_call: TRBJ1-1; v_call: TRBV30; d_call: NA; clone_size: NA; cdr3_aa: CAWSVAGPRGSEAFF; cdr3_nt: TGTGCCTGGAGTGTAGCGGGCCCGAGGGGTTCTGAAGCTTTCTTT
j_call: TRBJ2-2; v_call: TRBV11-2; d_call: TRBD1; clone_size: NA; cdr3_aa: CASRPGQSSNTGELFF; cdr3_nt: TGTGCCAGCAGGCCGGGACAGAGCTCCAACACCGGGGAGCTGTTTTTT
j_call: TRBJ2-2; v_call: TRBV5-1; d_call: TRBD1; clone_size: NA; cdr3_aa: CASRQGQGWDTGELFF; cdr3_nt: TGCGCCAGCAGACAAGGACAGGGATGGGACACCGGGGAGCTGTTTTTT
j_call: TRBJ2-7; v_call: TRBV4-3; d_call: NA; clone_size: NA; cdr3_aa: CASSQELAEVYEQYF; cdr3_nt: TGCGCCAGCAGCCAAGAGTTAGCGGAAGTCTACGAGCAGTACTTC
j_call: TRBJ2-3; v_call: TRBV5-4; d_call: NA; clone_size: NA; cdr3_aa: CASSPREKLDTQYF; cdr3_nt: TGTGCCAGCAGCCCACGGGAGAAACTTGATACGCAGTATTTT
j_call: TRBJ2-2; v_call: TRBV5-1; d_call: TRBD2; clone_size: NA; cdr3_aa: CASSLLAGGPGELFF; cdr3_nt: TGCGCCAGCAGCTTACTAGCGGGGGGGCCCGGGGAGCTGTTTTTT
j_call: TRBJ2-7; v_call: TRBV9; d_call: NA; clone_size: NA; cdr3_aa: CASSVDGYEQYF; cdr3_nt: TGTGCCAGCAGCGTAGACGGCTACGAGCAGTACTTC
j_call: TRBJ1-4; v_call: TRBV30; d_call: NA; clone_size: NA; cdr3_aa: CAWSVAGISLNEKLFF; cdr3_nt: TGTGCCTGGAGTGTGGCGGGTATCAGCTTAAATGAAAAACTGTTTTTT
j_call: TRBJ2-7; v_call: TRBV5-6; d_call: TRBD1; clone_size: NA; cdr3_aa: CASSSLGTGGRYEQYF; cdr3_nt: TGTGCCAGCAGCTCCCTTGGGACAGGGGGTCGGTACGAGCAGTACTTC
j_call: TRBJ2-7; v_call: TRBV12-5; d_call: NA; clone_size: NA; cdr3_aa: CASGIYRESPREQYF; cdr3_nt: TGTGCTAGTGGTATTTACCGGGAGTCCCCGCGCGAGCAGTACTTC